The clone carrying this TCR beta chain was picked up many times. The CDR3 totals 16 residues. Germline CDR1 and CDR2: SEHNR and FQNEAQ (reference sequence). Trimming stripped 1 base from V and 5 bases from J, with 15 bases between. Using RNA transcripts as the source, TCR beta CDR3 regions were amplified. With the HTBI primer set, the TCR CDR3 went through a first round of RT-PCR. TCRdb reprocessed the multiplex PCR reads via MiXCR and lists one record per CDR3 protein. This table has approximately 400,000 distinct CDR3 sequences, around 16% appearing once. This specimen comes from a study of T cells in Graves' hyperthyroidism and ophthalmopathy.

V gene TRBV7-9 combines with J gene TRBJ2-1; TRBD1 might be the D (5 bases). The receptor was derived from a woman aged 18-30 years with Graves' hyperthyroidism. Sequencing was done on a sample of blood. CDR3 amino acids: CASSLVVQGSHNEQFF. The CDR3 nucleotides are TGTGCCAGCAGCTTAGTTGTCCAGGGCAGTCACAATGAGCAGTTCTTC.